This is a list of T cell receptor beta chains from one sample in a study of blood T cell repertoires in COVID-19. Repertoires were generated with immunoSEQ multiplex PCR, while TCRdb's copy carries only in-frame clones and drops some. Of around 250,000 clones listed, approximately 85% were seen once; the top ten hold roughly 4.6%. Sequenced input: peripheral blood. The source is a man aged 50 to 60 with active or convalescent COVID-19. The conserved cysteine and the conserved F or W are not part of the CDR3 here. The D gene is left open where the match is weak. Expanded clones are given a class, and other clones once, few, many or no size at all.

cdr3_aa	clone_size	v_call	d_call	j_call
SASHRGYNEQF	-	TRBV20-1	TRBD1	TRBJ2-1
ASSLGGTAKYDGYT	-	TRBV5-1	TRBD1	TRBJ1-2
ASSQEWLAGANEQF	-	TRBV4-1	TRBD2	TRBJ2-1
ASSPRGTANSPLH	few	TRBV3-1/TRBV3-2	TRBD1	TRBJ1-6
ASSQVIVQGPTEAF	-	TRBV3-1/TRBV3-2	-	TRBJ1-1
ASSRTHLRGARGTEAF	-	TRBV28	-	TRBJ1-1
ASSSGGTSTYEQY	few	TRBV5-1	TRBD2	TRBJ2-7
ASSSGWGTVDTGELF	-	TRBV6-2/TRBV6-3	TRBD1	TRBJ2-2
ASSRDRGRSEKLF	-	TRBV6-5	TRBD1	TRBJ1-4
ASSDRAGTTDTQY	-	TRBV2	TRBD2	TRBJ2-3
ATTSSGRFSEQY	-	TRBV19	TRBD2	TRBJ2-7
ASRTGGSYNEQF	-	TRBV7-9	TRBD2	TRBJ2-1
ASSETGGSYEQY	-	TRBV25-1	TRBD1	TRBJ2-7
SAPLGETQY	-	TRBV20-1	-	TRBJ2-5
ASSLGQNIQY	-	TRBV7-9	-	TRBJ2-4
ASSDGTLQETQY	-	TRBV19	-	TRBJ2-5
ASSYSIGGGYGYT	-	TRBV6-6	-	TRBJ1-2
ASSRTSGVAKNIQY	-	TRBV11-2	TRBD2	TRBJ2-4
SGTGFNGELF	-	TRBV29-1	TRBD1	TRBJ2-2
ASSHGTSGVYEQY	-	TRBV4-1	TRBD2	TRBJ2-7
ASSQEPGQAV	-	TRBV3-1/TRBV3-2	-	TRBJ2-7
ASSLATLPNTEAF	once	TRBV5-1	-	TRBJ1-1
ASSDRGTAGELF	-	TRBV6-1	-	TRBJ2-2
ASSLATVVNYGYT	-	TRBV7-2	-	TRBJ1-2
ASSLGLAGGTGELF	-	TRBV5-1	TRBD2	TRBJ2-2
ASSLSTTPGQGLAF	once	TRBV27	TRBD1	TRBJ1-1
ASSIGDSMFTDTQY	-	TRBV28	-	TRBJ2-3
ASSFRQGRGYT	-	TRBV12-3/TRBV12-4	TRBD1	TRBJ1-2
ASSPGRNTEAF	once	TRBV18	-	TRBJ1-1
ASSSNRGLAEKLF	-	TRBV13	-	TRBJ1-4
ASRTGGSSNQPQH	-	TRBV28	-	TRBJ1-5
ASKTGYTEAF	-	TRBV25-1	TRBD1	TRBJ1-1
ASSHRTSGRRVYEQY	-	TRBV6-2/TRBV6-3	TRBD2	TRBJ2-7
ASSHRNEKLF	-	TRBV7-9	-	TRBJ1-4
ASSHSGRVDTQY	-	TRBV5-6	TRBD2	TRBJ2-3
SVGARGEKLF	few	TRBV29-1	-	TRBJ1-4
ASSFGFPNEQF	-	TRBV5-6	-	TRBJ2-1
ASSATQGSPLH	few	TRBV2	-	TRBJ1-6
AISDPHQGTGANQPQH	-	TRBV10-3	TRBD1	TRBJ1-5
ASSISGGGQPQH	few	TRBV19	TRBD1	TRBJ1-5
ASSPGLAGYTGELF	-	TRBV5-1	TRBD2	TRBJ2-2
ASSRQSNTEAF	-	TRBV12-3/TRBV12-4	-	TRBJ1-1
ASSTLSRGRIYGYT	-	TRBV19	TRBD1	TRBJ1-2
ASSFSAVSLPFHF	-	TRBV11-1	-	TRBJ2-1
ASTPWSGTQDTQY	-	TRBV5-1	-	TRBJ2-3
ASSTGLTEQY	once	TRBV6-5	-	TRBJ2-7
ASSRGGFSYNEQF	-	TRBV11-3	TRBD2	TRBJ2-1
SVVPRGARNTEAF	-	TRBV29-1	-	TRBJ1-1
ASHQSSGSTDTQY	few	TRBV5-1	TRBD2	TRBJ2-3
ASRLQEANTEAF	-	TRBV7-3	-	TRBJ1-1
ASKEGSGTEQY	once	TRBV28	TRBD2	TRBJ2-7
ASSYPGREAEAF	-	TRBV5-1	-	TRBJ1-1
ATSRGTAGQQF	-	TRBV15	-	TRBJ2-1
ASSQHPGLAGGPGGELF	once	TRBV3-1/TRBV3-2	TRBD2	TRBJ2-2
ASSEVRTYNEQF	-	TRBV2	-	TRBJ2-1
ASSYSGLAGDEQY	-	TRBV6-5	TRBD2	TRBJ2-7